Listed below are T cell receptor beta chains from one sample, sequenced in a study of T cell repertoires in cytomegalovirus infection. These receptors are not linked to any known antigen. One entry per CDR3 protein, called by TCRdb with MiXCR from the reads. The profile shows roughly 100,000 distinct CDR3 sequences, around 45% of them singletons. The sample was CD8+ T cells from cultured PBMCs, taken from culture after CMV antigen stimulation. The receptors derive from a human donor in good health (CMV status not recorded). Some clones in this sample may be carry-over from other donors' samples. Both conserved end residues are part of each CDR3.

V gene	J gene	CDR3 length	CDR3 protein
TRBV7-8	TRBJ2-5	14	CASSTRGDKETQYF
TRBV27	TRBJ1-2	15	CASSSNRVSGYGYTF
TRBV20-1	TRBJ1-1	11	CSARVVTEAFF
TRBV29-1	TRBJ2-7	13	CSVISWGSYEQYF
TRBV7-2	TRBJ2-5	17	CASSLDGLAGGQETQYF
TRBV7-3	TRBJ2-1	16	CASSSIRSPKYNEQFF
TRBV12-3/TRBV12-4	TRBJ2-7	14	CASSTRDRSYEQYF
TRBV6-6	TRBJ2-7	16	CASSYSPGEEGYEQYF
TRBV7-9	TRBJ1-1	14	CASSSGQGVPEAFF
TRBV7-2	TRBJ1-4	16	CASSLATRGMDEKLFF
TRBV6-6	TRBJ1-5	12	CATLGPDQPQHF
TRBV10-3	TRBJ2-2	18	CAISGPGQGASNTGELFF
TRBV7-8	TRBJ2-3	16	CASSPVTGPYSNTQYF
TRBV19	TRBJ2-3	17	CASSVILAETSTDTQYF
TRBV6-1	TRBJ2-1	16	CASSEAPTGAYNEQFF
TRBV27	TRBJ1-2	16	CASSQMGGSRDYGYTF
TRBV4-1	TRBJ1-2	15	CASNSGGRGSYGYTF
TRBV12-3/TRBV12-4	TRBJ1-5	15	CASRLSEGHNQPQHF
TRBV5-1	TRBJ2-7	14	CASARTDTLYEQYF
TRBV3-1	TRBJ1-6	14	CASSQKQERSPLHF
TRBV12-3/TRBV12-4	TRBJ2-7	14	CASSPTGERYEQYF
TRBV11-1	TRBJ2-7	14	CASSLRDRVYEQYF
TRBV11-2	TRBJ2-3	12	CASSSISDTQYF
TRBV6-6	TRBJ1-4	17	CASSPDPPGATNEKLFF
TRBV7-6	TRBJ2-1	17	CASSSPRTGRGGNEQFF
TRBV7-4	TRBJ2-1	12	CASSLDPGEQFF
TRBV7-6	TRBJ1-2	12	CASSSDDYGYTF
TRBV19	TRBJ1-1	14	CASKIGQQNTEAFF